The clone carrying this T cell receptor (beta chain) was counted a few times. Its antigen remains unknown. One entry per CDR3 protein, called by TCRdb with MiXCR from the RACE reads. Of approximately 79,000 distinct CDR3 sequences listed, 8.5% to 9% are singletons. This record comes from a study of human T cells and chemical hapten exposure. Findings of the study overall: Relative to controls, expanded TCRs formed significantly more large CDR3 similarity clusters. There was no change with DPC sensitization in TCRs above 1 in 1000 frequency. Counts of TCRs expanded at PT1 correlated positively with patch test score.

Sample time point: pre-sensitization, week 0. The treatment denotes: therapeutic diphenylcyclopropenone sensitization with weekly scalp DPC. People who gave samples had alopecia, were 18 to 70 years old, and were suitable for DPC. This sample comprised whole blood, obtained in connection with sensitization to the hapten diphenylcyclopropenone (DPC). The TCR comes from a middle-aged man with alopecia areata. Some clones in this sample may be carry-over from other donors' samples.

DNA of the CDR3: TGTGCCAGCAGTTTTGAGACCCAGTACTTC. Its protein product is CASSFETQYF. The chain couples TRBV12-3 or TRBV12-4 to TRBJ2-5, with D uncertain. V lost 3 bases to trimming and J lost 5 bases, with 1 base between them. The CDR3 runs to 10 residues.